This TCR beta chain was sequenced in a study of graft-versus-host responses after intestinal transplantation. Study in general: Grafts that recipients had were multivisceral, liver-intestinal, or isolated intestinal transplants. Each recipient received anti-thymocyte globulin induction, then tacrolimus and steroids for two to three years. Overall study results and limits: GvH clones surfaced in recipient marrow, some emerging earlier in ileum or blood.

Using immunoSEQ multiplex PCR, the repertoire was profiled, and TCRdb retains in-frame clones only, with some absent. The sample carries around 18,000 clones, approximately 95% recorded once. From germline, CDR1 is ENHRY and CDR2 SYGVKD. This CDR3 has 15 residues. Deletions cut 4 bases from V and 3 bases from J, with 16 bases between. This clone appeared a few times. Its antigen remains unidentified. This sequence joins TRBV10-3 and TRBJ2-7; D may be TRBD2 (8 bases). The sequencing here drew on PBMCs, taken 23 days after intestinal transplant. The clonotype comes from a human patient who received an intestinal transplant, so some T cells may come from the graft donor. The CDR3 coding sequence is TGTGCCATCAGTGCCGGGGGGGGACAGCACTACGAGCAGTACTTC. Its translation is CAISAGGGQHYEQYF.